The 22 T cell receptor beta chains reported below all come from one sample, sequenced in a study of Ad26.COV2.S vaccination and SARS-CoV-2 variants. The data were produced by immunoSEQ multiplex PCR, yet TCRdb's version contains in-frame clones alone and is incomplete. The sample holds about 480,000 clones, around 88% seen once. Noted treatment: roughly 18 received Ad26.COV2.S at low or high dose, single or two shots; about five received placebo; per-sample allocation not given. Sampling occurred on day 63 after the first vaccine or placebo injection. The material sequenced was peripheral blood, taken in a trial of Ad26.COV2.S vaccine versus placebo. The receptors stem from a person between 18 and 65 years old who received the Ad26.COV2.S COVID-19 vaccine or a placebo.

The J gene is TRBJ1-1, the V gene TRBV11-1, with unresolved D. CDR3 length equals 14 residues. V lost 2 bases and J 1 base, leaving 8 bases between the germline ends. Per the germline V gene, CDR1 is SGHAT and CDR2 is FQDESV (reference sequence). The CDR3 loop reads CASSLKAGNTEAFF. CDR3 in DNA: TGTGCCAGCAGCTTAAAGGCTGGGAACACTGAAGCTTTCTTT.

The chain links TRBV9 to TRBJ1-3; 10 bases map to TRBD1. Trimming cost V 2 bases and J 4 bases; bases outside gene matches: 9. CDR1 and CDR2 (germline): SGDLS, YYNGEE. The CDR3 length is 17 residues. DNA for the CDR3: TGTGCCAGCAGCGTCACCAGAGACAGGGGGCCCGGAAACACCATATATTTT. Translated: CASSVTRDRGPGNTIYF. The full variable domain, its missing parts supplied by reference TRBV9 and TRBJ1-3, is DSGVTQTPKHLITATGQRVTLRCSPRSGDLSVYWYQQSLDQGLQFLIQYYNGEERAKGNILERFSAQQFPDLHSELNLSSLELGDSALYFCASSVTRDRGPGNTIYFGEGSWLTVV.

The chain uses TRBV18 and TRBJ2-1; D possibly uses TRBD1 or TRBD2 (5 bases each). V was cut by 2 bases and J by 9 bases, with 11 bases left in between. Germline CDR1 KGHSH, CDR2 LQKENI. The CDR3 is 13 residues long. CDR3 loop: CASSPFEGSEQFF. In nucleotides, the CDR3 is TGTGCCAGCTCACCATTCGAGGGGAGTGAGCAGTTCTTC.

This chain joins TRBV19 and TRBJ2-5; D gene ambiguous. The length of the CDR3 is 12 residues. Trimming shortened V by 4 bases and J by 2 bases, and 5 bases separated the two germline ends. CDR1 is LNHDA and CDR2 is SQIVND in the germline V gene (reference sequence). As DNA, the CDR3 is TGTGCCAGTAGTACCAGACAAGAGACCCAGTACTTC. Protein product: CASSTRQETQYF.

CDR3 in amino acids: CASSQDPRLAGHNEQFF. The CDR3 nucleotides are TGTGCCAGCAGCCAAGACCCCCGGCTAGCGGGACACAATGAGCAGTTCTTC. V gene TRBV3-1 (or the pseudogene TRBV3-2) combines with J gene TRBJ2-1; TRBD2 aligns across 9 bases. Trimming removed 0 bases from V and 5 bases from J; junction bases left unmatched: 8. Per the germline V gene, CDR1 is LGHDT and CDR2 is YNNKEL (reference sequence). This CDR3 has 17 amino acids.

The chain combines TRBV7-8 with TRBJ1-5; TRBD1 might be the D (6 bases). Germline V gene data show CDR1 as SGHVS and CDR2 as FQNEAQ. This CDR3 spans 15 amino acids. V was cut by 6 bases and J by 5 bases, with 17 bases left in between. CDR3 region: CASSLVSGGHQPQHF. DNA of the CDR3: TGTGCCAGCAGTCTTGTATCTGGGGGCCATCAGCCCCAGCATTTT.

The J gene is TRBJ1-4, the V gene TRBV28; no clear D gene. Trimming shortened V by 7 bases and J by 5 bases, and 8 bases separated the two germline ends. CDR1 MDHEN and CDR2 SYDVKM come from the germline V gene. The CDR3 has 12 residues. CDR3 in DNA: TGTGCCAGCATGGTCGGAAATGAAAAACTGTTTTTT. It specifies CASMVGNEKLFF.

The chain is built from TRBV30 and TRBJ2-3, with 11 bases lining up with TRBD1. V lost 5 bases, J lost 4 bases, and 5 bases stayed unmatched. Germline V lookup: CDR1 GTSNPN, CDR2 SVGIG (reference sequence). The CDR3 runs to 14 residues. This CDR3 is CAWGQGAHPDTQYF. The CDR3 bases are TGTGCCTGGGGACAGGGGGCGCATCCAGATACGCAGTATTTT.

CDR3 bases: TGTGCCAGTATTAGGGACCCGCTAGGCACTGAAGCTTTCTTT. The encoded protein is CASIRDPLGTEAFF. The chain links TRBV19 to TRBJ1-1; possibly TRBD1 for D (5 bases). Germline V gene lookup returns CDR1 LNHDA and CDR2 SQIVND (reference sequence). This CDR3 region has 14 residues. The germline V and J ends were trimmed by 7 bases and 4 bases, with 16 bases remaining between them.

This clone occurred a few times. The chain combines TRBV14 with TRBJ2-7; D tentatively fits TRBD1 or TRBD2 (5 bases each). V shed 2 bases and J shed 3 bases, with 11 bases lying between them. The CDR3 extends over 14 amino acids. Per the germline V gene, CDR1 is SGHDN and CDR2 is FVKESK. CDR3 protein: CASSQLGVVYEQYF. The DNA for the CDR3 is TGTGCCAGCAGCCAACTGGGGGTCGTCTACGAGCAGTACTTC.

This chain joins TRBV9 and TRBJ2-1; no definite D call. Per the germline V gene, CDR1 is SGDLS and CDR2 is YYNGEE. V was clipped by 3 bases and J by 1 base, with 11 bases between them. CDR3 length: 15 amino acids. CDR3 nucleotides: TGTGCCAGCAGCGAGACCGCAACTTCCTACAATGAGCAGTTCTTC. Encoded protein: CASSETATSYNEQFF.

The CDR3 sequence is CASSPLTGTEAFF. In DNA form, the CDR3 reads TGTGCCAGCTCACCGTTGACAGGGACTGAAGCTTTCTTT. The chain has TRBV18 and TRBJ1-1, with 7 positions matching TRBD1. Looked up from germline, CDR1 is KGHSH and CDR2 is LQKENI. There are 13 residues in the CDR3. J lost 5 bases, V lost 3 bases, and 3 bases had no gene match.

The J gene is TRBJ1-1, the V gene TRBV7-9, with a weak D call TRBD1 (5 bases). The V end was cut by 6 bases, the J end by 7 bases, with 15 bases between. The germline V gene has CDR1 SEHNR and CDR2 FQNEAQ (reference sequence). This CDR3 is 13 amino acids long. The CDR3 nucleotides read TGTGCCAGCAGGGGCCGGGACGGAGATGAAGCTTTCTTT. Translated: CASRGRDGDEAFF.

This clone was found once. CDR3 nucleotides: TGTGCCAGCAGCGTAGGGGACTCCGTAGAGACCCAGTACTTC. Protein product: CASSVGDSVETQYF. This chain uses TRBV9 with TRBJ2-5; TRBD2 might be the D (6 bases). V gave up 0 bases and J gave up 4 bases, with 10 bases separating them. Germline CDR1 reads SGDLS; CDR2 reads YYNGEE. The CDR3 loop spans 14 amino acids.

This chain connects TRBV2 to TRBJ1-5, with TRBD1 matching over 7 bases. V shed 7 bases and J 4 bases; nucleotides not matched to a gene: 4. The CDR3 loop spans 13 amino acids. The germline V gene encodes CDR1 SNHLY and CDR2 FYNNEI. DNA of the CDR3: TGTGCCAGCACTACGGACAGGAATCAGCCCCAGCATTTT. Translation gives CASTTDRNQPQHF.

CDR3 sequence (DNA): TGTGCCAGCAGTCCCCTTCAGTTTCGGGAGCCCCAGCATTTT. This sequence encodes CASSPLQFREPQHF. V gene TRBV28 combines with J gene TRBJ1-5; the D is unclear. Trimming took 5 bases from V and 8 from J, leaving 16 bases between them. This CDR3 contains 14 residues. The germline V gene has CDR1 MDHEN and CDR2 SYDVKM.

J is TRBJ2-3 and V is TRBV6-2 or TRBV6-3; D is possibly TRBD2 (6 bases). In germline, CDR1 is MNHEY, CDR2 SVGEGT. CDR3 size: 17 residues. V was pared by 2 bases and J by 3 bases, with 18 bases between. DNA for the CDR3: TGTGCCAGCAGTTACGGTTTCCGGGAGCTTGGAACAGATACGCAGTATTTT. Protein: CASSYGFRELGTDTQYF.

The chain has TRBV14 and TRBJ2-1, with D uncertain. This CDR3 contains 12 residues. Trimming removed 4 bases from V and 9 bases from J, with 10 bases in between. CDR1 is SGHDN and CDR2 is FVKESK in the germline V gene. The CDR3 reads CASSLGWGEQFF. The CDR3 DNA is TGTGCCAGCAGCCTGGGGTGGGGTGAGCAGTTCTTC. The full variable domain, with the rest looked up from reference TRBV14 and TRBJ2-1, is EAGVTQFPSHSVIEKGQTVTLRCDPISGHDNLYWYRRVMGKEIKFLLHFVKESKQDESGMPNNRFLAERTGGTYSTLKVQPAELEDSGVYFCASSLGWGEQFFGPGTRLTVL.

The V and J genes are TRBV5-4 and TRBJ1-4; no clear D gene. Germline CDR1 SGHNT, CDR2 YYREEE (reference sequence). The CDR3 spans 16 residues. With 0 bases removed from V and 4 bases from J, the gap between germline ends came to 13 bases. CDR3 amino acids: CASSLDPGRHNEKLFF. The CDR3, as DNA: TGTGCCAGCAGCTTGGACCCAGGCAGACATAATGAAAAACTGTTTTTT.

This rearrangement joins TRBV6-2 or TRBV6-3 to TRBJ2-1; D remains unclear. CDR1 is MNHEY, CDR2 SVGEGT, per germline. Trimming shortened V by 5 bases and J by 12 bases, and 11 bases separated the two germline ends. The CDR3 has 11 amino acids. CDR3 nucleotides: TGTGCCAGCAGTCAGGTCTGGGTGCAGTTCTTC. Protein: CASSQVWVQFF.

The count of this clone is one. The rearrangement joins TRBV19 to TRBJ2-5; 8 bases align to TRBD1. V trimming: 4 bases; J trimming: 5 bases; junction bases outside the gene matches: 9. CDR3 length equals 15 residues. The germline V gene encodes CDR1 LNHDA and CDR2 SQIVND (reference sequence). CDR3 bases: TGTGCCAGTAGTAGAGGACAGGGCCTAGGGGAGACCCAGTACTTC. This encodes CASSRGQGLGETQYF.

J is TRBJ1-1 and V is TRBV2; no clear D gene. The V gene lost 7 bases and the J gene lost 4 bases, with 7 bases spanning the gap. The length of the CDR3 is 11 residues. Germline V gene sequence: CDR1 SNHLY, CDR2 FYNNEI. CDR3 residues: CASIWGTEAFF. CDR3 sequence (DNA): TGTGCCAGCATTTGGGGCACTGAAGCTTTCTTT. Using reference TRBV2 and TRBJ1-1 for the parts outside the CDR3, the full variable domain is EPEVTQTPSHQVTQMGQEVILRCVPISNHLYFYWYRQILGQKVEFLVSFYNNEISEKSEIFDDQFSVERPDGSNFTLKIRSTKLEDSAMYFCASIWGTEAFFGQGTRLTVV.